This T cell receptor (beta chain) emerged from a study of CD8 T cells in Susac syndrome. Study-level points and caveats: Within total CD8+ repertoires, 15 to 20 Susac-specific public clones were found, and within CD8+ TEMRA repertoires, about 5.

Comment on this clonotype: Its antigen remains unknown.

Between the trimmed V and J ends, which lost 4 bases and 0 bases, there was a span of 10 bases. The CDR3 is 14 amino acids. Germline CDR1 reads SGDLS; CDR2 reads YYNGEE. Random hexamers served to reverse transcribe roughly 0.45 to 1 ug RNA. TCR beta CDR3 was amplified by immunoSEQ covering 54 Vbeta and 13 Jbeta. TCRdb used MiXCR to reprocess the immunoSEQ multiplex PCR reads, holding one entry per CDR3 protein. The table shows about 80,000 distinct CDR3 sequences, with around 94% occurring only once. CD8+ and CD4+ T cells taken from blood had their TCR beta sequenced. Recently defined diagnostic criteria for definite or probable disease were fulfilled by Susac syndrome patients.

The clonotype originates from a human donor with Susac syndrome. The chain carries TRBV9 and TRBJ2-5, with no clear D. The source material was CD8+ T cells from PBMCs. CDR3 nucleotides: TGTGCCAGCAGCCGGACCGAGAACCAAGAGACCCAGTACTTC. Translated, it gives CASSRTENQETQYF. Full variable domain (outside the CDR3, taken from reference TRBV9 and TRBJ2-5): DSGVTQTPKHLITATGQRVTLRCSPRSGDLSVYWYQQSLDQGLQFLIQYYNGEERAKGNILERFSAQQFPDLHSELNLSSLELGDSALYFCASSRTENQETQYFGPGTRLLVL.